Following are 21 T cell receptor beta chains from one sample sequenced in a study of monozygotic twins with cystic fibrosis. TCRdb's copy holds only in-frame clones and misses some; the assay was immunoSEQ multiplex PCR. The sample has just over 35,000 clones, 90% to 95% seen once. Material: blood. The receptors were gathered from a boy between 2 and 10 years old with cystic fibrosis.

The rearrangement joins TRBV27 to TRBJ2-7; 8 positions agree with TRBD1. Trimming cost V 6 bases and J 5 bases; bases outside gene matches: 9. The germline gives CDR1 MNHEY, CDR2 SMNVEV (reference sequence). There are 14 residues in the CDR3. The CDR3, as DNA: TGTGCCAGCAGGCGCCCCGGGACAGGTGACGAGCAGTACTTC. Its protein product is CASRRPGTGDEQYF.

V and J are TRBV18 and TRBJ1-1; possible D gene TRBD1, 6 bases. Germline CDR1 KGHSH, CDR2 LQKENI. The ends were cut back, 1 base at V and 8 bases at J, with 17 bases in the middle. The CDR3 is 15 amino acids. The CDR3 spells CASSPLAGAVAEAFF. Written as DNA, the CDR3 is TGTGCCAGCTCACCACTCGCAGGGGCAGTCGCGGAAGCTTTCTTT.

This sequence joins TRBV6-1 and TRBJ1-5; 11 bases are shared with TRBD1. With V trimmed by 4 bases and J by 6 bases, 8 bases remained unmatched. CDR1 MNHNS and CDR2 SASEGT come from the germline V gene. The CDR3 length is 16 residues. The CDR3 DNA reads TGTGCCAGCAGTGCTTCGGCGGGGACAGGGGGTCAGCCCCAGCATTTT. Amino acids: CASSASAGTGGQPQHF.

This chain connects TRBV6-1 to TRBJ2-3; D unresolved. The CDR3 has 14 amino acids. Between the trimmed V and J ends, which lost 1 base and 1 base, there was a span of 6 bases. Per the germline V gene, CDR1 is MNHNS and CDR2 is SASEGT. This CDR3 reads CASSEGVGTDTQYF. The CDR3 DNA reads TGTGCCAGCAGTGAAGGGGTGGGCACAGATACGCAGTATTTT.

V and J are TRBV21-1 and TRBJ1-2; the table's D call of TRBD1 was not tested on the DNA. TRBV21-1 is given as a pseudogene. The CDR3 is 14 amino acids. CDR3 sequence reads: CASSKRSRDYGYTF. The CDR3 DNA sequence: TGTGCCAGCAGCAAAAGATCCAGGGACTATGGCTACACCTTC.

The CDR3 DNA sequence: TGTGCCAGCAGTTACTCGAGAGGACTGAACACTGAAGCTTTCTTT. Translating gives CASSYSRGLNTEAFF. The chain employs TRBV6-5 and TRBJ1-1; no reliable D call. There are 15 residues in the CDR3. From germline, CDR1 is MNHEY and CDR2 SVGAGI. The V and J ends lost 0 bases and 0 bases respectively, with 8 bases between them.

This clone appeared once. The chain links TRBV10-3 to TRBJ1-1, with D possibly matching TRBD1 (5 bases). This CDR3 contains 15 residues. Trimming took off 5 bases at V and 5 bases at J, with 18 bases between the two ends. Germline CDR1 and CDR2: ENHRY and SYGVKD. The CDR3 region is CAISRDGVGGTEAFF. DNA of the CDR3: TGTGCCATCAGTAGAGATGGAGTGGGGGGAACTGAAGCTTTCTTT.

This sequence joins TRBV7-9 and TRBJ1-1; TRBD1 matches at 7 bases. The CDR3 is made up of 14 amino acids. Germline lookup yields CDR1 SEHNR and CDR2 FQNEAQ (reference sequence). The J segment lost 0 bases and the V segment lost 3 bases, leaving 1 base of the junction unmatched. CDR3 sequence (DNA): TGTGCCAGCAGCTTGGGACAGTTGAACACTGAAGCTTTCTTT. Translating gives CASSLGQLNTEAFF.

The chain employs TRBV29-1 and TRBJ2-5; possibly TRBD1 for D (5 bases). The germline gives CDR1 SQVTM, CDR2 ANQGSEA. Trimming took 1 base from V and 0 from J, leaving 12 bases between them. The CDR3 spans 15 residues. The DNA of the CDR3 is TGCAGCGTTGAAGGCGGACAACATAACCAAGAGACCCAGTACTTC. Protein: CSVEGGQHNQETQYF.

Notes on this clone: Compared with germline, one end of the junction differs, possibly owing to a read error. The gene calls are TRBV9 and TRBJ2-7, with D tentatively TRBD1 (6 bases). The CDR3 length is 13 residues. The germline V gene encodes CDR1 SGDLS and CDR2 YYNGEE. The CDR3 bases are TGTGCCAGCAGCGCGCAGGGGACGCAGGGGATTCGGTTC. Amino acid sequence: CASSAQGTQGIRF.

This chain uses TRBV12-5 with TRBJ2-7; 8 bases are a match to TRBD1. The CDR3 is 13 amino acids. Trimming cost V 6 bases and J 4 bases; bases outside gene matches: 5. Germline V CDR1 and CDR2: LGHNT, FRNRAP. Here the CDR3 reads CASGMDRAYEQYF. In nucleotides, the CDR3 is TGTGCTAGTGGGATGGACAGGGCATACGAGCAGTACTTC.

The chain uses TRBV2 and TRBJ2-3; a weak D match, TRBD2 (5 bases). The germline V gene encodes CDR1 SNHLY and CDR2 FYNNEI. The CDR3 length is 12 residues. V lost 6 bases and J 5 bases, leaving 9 bases between the germline ends. CDR3 sequence: CASRRGKDTQYF. DNA of the CDR3: TGTGCCAGCAGACGGGGAAAAGATACGCAGTATTTT. Combining the CDR3 with reference TRBV2 and TRBJ2-3 gives the whole variable domain EPEVTQTPSHQVTQMGQEVILRCVPISNHLYFYWYRQILGQKVEFLVSFYNNEISEKSEIFDDQFSVERPDGSNFTLKIRSTKLEDSAMYFCASRRGKDTQYFGPGTRLTVL.

CDR3 bases: TGTGCCAGCAGTGAAGGACTAGCGGGGGTTGATACGCAGTATTTT. This codes for CASSEGLAGVDTQYF. V and J are TRBV2 and TRBJ2-3, with 12 nucleotides matching TRBD2. Germline-derived CDR1 and CDR2 are SNHLY and FYNNEI. V lost 1 base to trimming and J lost 6 bases; unmatched junction nucleotides: 2. The CDR3 consists of 15 residues.

This clone occurred a few times. The rearrangement links TRBV7-9 to TRBJ1-2; weak D call: TRBD1 (6 bases). CDR1 and CDR2 (germline): SEHNR, FQNEAQ (reference sequence). This CDR3 comprises 18 residues. V lost 1 base and J 4 bases, leaving 22 bases between the germline ends. DNA for the CDR3: TGTGCCAGCAGCTTAGGCCCCGGGACAACCTTGTCTAGCTATGGCTACACCTTC. Translating gives CASSLGPGTTLSSYGYTF. Looking up the rest from reference TRBV7-9 and TRBJ1-2 gives the full variable domain: DTGVSQNPRHKITKRGQNVTFRCDPISEHNRLYWYRQTLGQGPEFLTYFQNEAQLEKSRLLSDRFSAERPKGSFSTLEIQRTEQGDSAMYLCASSLGPGTTLSSYGYTFGSGTRLTVV.

This CDR3 reads CASKGAGRYEQYF. The DNA of the CDR3 is TGTGCCAGTAAAGGAGCGGGGAGGTACGAGCAGTACTTC. This rearrangement joins TRBV19 to TRBJ2-7; the match to TRBD2 covers 7 bases. V lost 7 bases, J lost 4 bases, and 7 bases stayed unmatched. CDR1 and CDR2 (germline): LNHDA, SQIVND (reference sequence). CDR3 length: 13 residues.

About this clone itself: An end of the junction differs from the germline gene, which may be a read error. This chain links TRBV5-4 with TRBJ2-7; a possible D gene is TRBD1 (6 bases). CDR3 length: 14 amino acids. CDR1 SGHNT and CDR2 YYREEE come from the germline V gene (reference sequence). The CDR3 DNA is TGCGCCAGCAGCCAAGTCGTACAGGGCTACGAGCAGTACTTC. Its translation is CASSQVVQGYEQYF.

This rearrangement joins TRBV6-5 to TRBJ1-3, with D unresolved. This CDR3 is 11 amino acids long. Germline V gene lookup returns CDR1 MNHEY and CDR2 SVGAGI. With 8 bases removed from V and 0 bases from J, the gap between germline ends came to 2 bases. CDR3 sequence reads: CASASGNTIYF. For the CDR3, the DNA is TGTGCCAGCGCCTCTGGAAACACCATATATTTT.

V is TRBV21-1 and J is TRBJ1-2; the D call of TRBD1 is as the table states it, not checked on the DNA. TRBV21-1 is flagged as a pseudogene. CDR3 length: 18 amino acids. Written as DNA, the CDR3 is TGTGCCAGCAGGGAGACGAGGGACAGGGGTATCGGCAACTATGGCTACACCTTC. Translating gives CASRETRDRGIGNYGYTF.

This chain connects TRBV2 to TRBJ2-6; maybe TRBD1 (5 bases). Germline CDR1 SNHLY, CDR2 FYNNEI. CDR3 length: 17 amino acids. With 4 bases removed from V and 0 bases from J, the gap between germline ends came to 13 bases. CDR3 bases: TGTGCCAGCAGTGCGGAGACAGCGTTCTCTGGGGCCAACGTCCTGACTTTC. It is translated as CASSAETAFSGANVLTF. The full variable domain, rest sourced from reference TRBV2 and TRBJ2-6, is EPEVTQTPSHQVTQMGQEVILRCVPISNHLYFYWYRQILGQKVEFLVSFYNNEISEKSEIFDDQFSVERPDGSNFTLKIRSTKLEDSAMYFCASSAETAFSGANVLTFGAGSRLTVL.

The chain has TRBV27 and TRBJ2-7; D uncertain. The CDR3 length is 13 residues. Trimming took off 2 bases at V and 0 bases at J, with 5 bases between the two ends. The germline CDR1 and CDR2 sequences are MNHEY and SMNVEV (reference sequence). As DNA, the CDR3 is TGTGCCAGCAGTTTAGGAACCTCCTACGAGCAGTACTTC. As protein: CASSLGTSYEQYF.

The chain employs TRBV6-6 and TRBJ2-3, with a tentative D call TRBD2 (5 bases). Trimming removed 2 bases at V and 4 bases at J, with 10 bases between. Germline-derived CDR1 and CDR2 are MNHNY and SVGAGI (reference sequence). This CDR3 contains 14 residues. The CDR3: CASSYGAVADTQYF. The DNA of the CDR3 is TGTGCCAGCAGTTACGGAGCGGTGGCAGATACGCAGTATTTT.